This TCR beta chain was sequenced during a study of blood T cells in healthy people across ages. This clonotype was found a few times. Combining a sample-barcoded 5' primer with a J-beta primer mix, a second PCR ran for about 7 to 12 cycles. Each CDR3 protein is one row after TCRdb ran MiXCR on the 5' RACE reads. Of some 1.5 million distinct CDR3 sequences in the sample, 35% to 45% were seen once. V was cut by 1 base and J by 2 bases, with 10 bases left in between. Germline values: CDR1 SEHNR, CDR2 FQNEAQ (reference sequence). The CDR3 spans 15 residues. This sequence joins TRBV7-9 and TRBJ2-3; D is ambiguous. This TCR was sampled from a woman between 18 and 29 years old in good health. Sequencing was done on a sample of blood. In DNA form, the CDR3 reads TGTGCCAGCAGCTTAGTCCCAGAGGTCACAGATACGCAGTATTTT. Translating gives CASSLVPEVTDTQYF.